The 18 T cell receptor beta chains presented below share a single source sample, sequenced in a study of shared clonotypes between healthy human individuals. The assay was immunoSEQ multiplex PCR, and TCRdb's table has in-frame clones only and misses some. The sample lists around 2,000,000 clones; roughly 95% were seen once. What was sequenced was naive CD4+ T cells sorted from blood. Sample subset: CD45RA+ positively selected. The source is a man between 18 and 29 years old in good health.

V and J are TRBV28 and TRBJ1-4, with D unresolved. This CDR3 spans 11 amino acids. Looked up from germline, CDR1 is MDHEN and CDR2 is SYDVKM. The ends were cut back, 8 bases at V and 4 bases at J, with 5 bases in the middle. CDR3 in amino acids: CASFGNEKLFF. CDR3 sequence (DNA): TGTGCCAGCTTTGGTAATGAAAAACTGTTTTTT. Looking up the rest from reference TRBV28 and TRBJ1-4 gives the full variable domain: DVKVTQSSRYLVKRTGEKVFLECVQDMDHENMFWYRQDPGLGLRLIYFSYDVKMKEKGDIPEGYSVSREKKERFSLILESASTNQTSMYLCASFGNEKLFFGSGTQLSVL.

This clone was observed a single time. The chain links TRBV29-1 to TRBJ2-3, with 10 bases identical to TRBD2. Germline V gene sequence: CDR1 SQVTM, CDR2 ANQGSEA. The V and J ends lost 7 bases and 3 bases, in that order; junction bases with no gene match: 16. The CDR3 sequence is 17 residues long. CDR3 region: CSGGKREGSPWTDTQYF. The CDR3, as DNA: TGCAGCGGGGGGAAGCGGGAGGGCTCCCCGTGGACAGATACGCAGTATTTT.

J is TRBJ2-7 and V is TRBV29-1, with D perhaps matching TRBD1 or TRBD2 (5 bases each). The CDR3 extends over 12 amino acids. Trimming shortened V by 5 bases and J by 2 bases, and 10 bases separated the two germline ends. Germline CDR1 SQVTM, CDR2 ANQGSEA. DNA for the CDR3: TGCAGCGTTAGAAGGGGAGCCTACGAGCAGTACTTC. Translating it yields CSVRRGAYEQYF.

The gene calls are TRBV28 and TRBJ1-2; D ambiguous. CDR3 size: 13 residues. Germline V gives CDR1 MDHEN, CDR2 SYDVKM. V was pared by 3 bases and J by 8 bases, with 13 bases between. CDR3 protein: CASSFRGLRGYTF. The DNA of the CDR3 is TGTGCCAGCAGTTTTAGAGGCCTGCGGGGCTACACCTTC.

The V gene is TRBV6-1, the J gene TRBJ2-7; D may match TRBD1 or TRBD2 (5 bases each). Germline values: CDR1 MNHNS, CDR2 SASEGT. V was pared by 7 bases and J by 1 base, with 11 bases between. The CDR3 length is 13 residues. For the CDR3, the DNA is TGTGCCAGCACTCTCGGGGCTTCCTACGAGCAGTACTTC. This gives the protein CASTLGASYEQYF.

The CDR3 nucleotides are TGCGCCAGCAGCTTTCGGACTAGCGGGATATTACCTAACGAGCAGTACTTC. Translation gives CASSFRTSGILPNEQYF. This chain joins TRBV5-1 and TRBJ2-7, with TRBD2 matching 12 bases. After removal of 2 bases from V and 5 bases from J, the junction contained 11 bases not matched to a gene. The V gene's germline CDR1 is SGHRS and CDR2 YFSETQ. CDR3 length equals 17 residues.

The genes are TRBV7-9 and TRBJ2-1, with a weak D call TRBD1 (5 bases). The V end was cut by 5 bases, the J end by 0 bases, with 14 bases between. Germline V gives CDR1 SEHNR, CDR2 FQNEAQ (reference sequence). The CDR3 spans 16 residues. Here the CDR3 DNA reads TGTGCCAGCAGCACCGCGCAGGGAAGCTCCTACAATGAGCAGTTCTTC. It codes for CASSTAQGSSYNEQFF.

The chain links TRBV4-3 to TRBJ2-2; no reliable D call. The CDR3 sequence is 17 residues long. The V gene's germline CDR1 is LGHNA and CDR2 YSLEER. V lost 5 bases, J lost 0 bases, and 16 bases lay in between. This CDR3 reads CASSSLLGPANTGELFF. The CDR3 DNA reads TGCGCCAGCAGCTCCCTACTCGGGCCCGCGAACACCGGGGAGCTGTTTTTT.

J is TRBJ2-7 and V is TRBV29-1; D is ambiguous. Deletions cut 4 bases from V and 0 bases from J, with 7 bases between. The length of the CDR3 is 12 residues. The V gene's germline CDR1 is SQVTM and CDR2 ANQGSEA. The CDR3 DNA is TGCAGCGTTGCCCCAAGCTCCTACGAGCAGTACTTC. Its protein product is CSVAPSSYEQYF.

The rearrangement uses TRBV6-5 and TRBJ2-7; 7 bases match TRBD2. The V and J ends lost 5 bases and 6 bases, in that order; junction bases with no gene match: 13. The germline V gene encodes CDR1 MNHEY and CDR2 SVGAGI. The CDR3 covers 15 residues. CDR3 sequence (DNA): TGTGCCAGCAGTAGGAGCGGGATAGACCCGCGCGAGCAGTACTTC. Translation gives CASSRSGIDPREQYF.

Only a few counts were recorded for this clone. The chain recombines TRBV19 with TRBJ1-6; D gene ambiguous. This CDR3 region has 15 residues. Looked up from germline, CDR1 is LNHDA and CDR2 is SQIVND (reference sequence). Trimming pared 3 bases from V and 9 bases from J, leaving 15 bases between. The DNA for the CDR3 is TGTGCCAGTAGTATCGGGTCGGGCGTGGGTTCACCCCTCCACTTT. Encoded protein: CASSIGSGVGSPLHF.

This clone was counted a single time. The chain couples TRBV28 to TRBJ1-2; D call uncertain. Trimming took 3 bases from V and 4 from J, leaving 15 bases between them. The germline V gene has CDR1 MDHEN and CDR2 SYDVKM. This CDR3 region has 15 residues. This CDR3 is CASSLPTAPPYGYTF. Written as DNA, the CDR3 is TGTGCCAGCAGTTTGCCCACCGCTCCCCCCTATGGCTACACCTTC.

The chain uses TRBV19 and TRBJ1-5, with 10 nucleotides matching TRBD1. Looked up from germline, CDR1 is LNHDA and CDR2 is SQIVND (reference sequence). The trim removed 6 bases at V and 7 bases at J, leaving 12 bases unmatched. The CDR3 is 16 residues long. CDR3 nucleotides: TGTGCCAGTAGCTACAACCGGGACAGGGGCGGGCAGCCCCAGCATTTT. Protein: CASSYNRDRGGQPQHF.

V and J are TRBV2 and TRBJ2-7; D is perhaps TRBD2 (7 bases). CDR3 length: 15 residues. From germline, CDR1 is SNHLY and CDR2 FYNNEI. Trimming cost V 7 bases and J 5 bases, with 21 bases left between them. The CDR3 coding sequence is TGTGCCAGCAATTTACAGGGAATAGGGAGGGACGAGCAGTACTTC. Amino acid sequence: CASNLQGIGRDEQYF.

This chain uses TRBV4-1 with TRBJ1-4, with no clear D. This CDR3 is 15 amino acids long. Deletions cut 0 bases from V and 5 bases from J, with 10 bases between. Germline V gene lookup returns CDR1 MGHRA and CDR2 YSYEKL. The chain's CDR3 is CASSQDGRPNEKLFF. The CDR3 DNA follows: TGCGCCAGCAGCCAAGATGGGCGTCCGAATGAAAAACTGTTTTTT.

V is TRBV6-6 and J is TRBJ1-1; D unresolved. V was trimmed by 6 bases and J by 0 bases, leaving 11 bases between them. CDR1 and CDR2 (germline): MNHNY, SVGAGI (reference sequence). This CDR3 has 14 residues. The CDR3 is CASSLREMNTEAFF. CDR3 coding DNA: TGTGCCAGCAGCTTAAGAGAGATGAACACTGAAGCTTTCTTT.

The chain combines TRBV27 with TRBJ1-2; D may be TRBD1 (5 bases). Germline CDR1 MNHEY, CDR2 SMNVEV (reference sequence). V was clipped by 8 bases and J by 7 bases, with 23 bases between them. The CDR3 is 15 amino acids. The CDR3 sequence: CASGPGRGIWGGYTF. CDR3 in DNA: TGTGCCAGCGGCCCCGGACGGGGGATCTGGGGTGGCTACACCTTC.

The genes are TRBV10-3 and TRBJ2-3; weak D call: TRBD1 (5 bases). Germline values: CDR1 ENHRY, CDR2 SYGVKD. The ends were cut back, 3 bases at V and 4 bases at J, with 8 bases in the middle. The CDR3 spans 13 residues. Here the CDR3 DNA reads TGTGCCATCAGTGATAAGGGGCCAGATACGCAGTATTTT. As protein: CAISDKGPDTQYF.